The rows below give T cell receptor beta chains drawn from one sample of a study of T-cell reconstitution after alpha-beta-depleted transplantation in children. TCRdb reprocessed the PCR reads with MiXCR, giving one entry per CDR3 protein. This sample yields around 400,000 distinct CDR3 sequences, of which about a tenth are seen a single time; roughly 5.1% belongs to the top ten. Here the sequenced sample was PBMCs from the stem cell graft donor, taken from the stem cell graft. Receptors originate from a human donor who donated a stem cell graft to a child with acute myeloid leukemia. Each CDR3 is given without its conserved first and last residue.

j_call	v_call	cdr3_aa
TRBJ2-7	TRBV29-1	SVGGGSPTEQY
TRBJ2-3	TRBV29-1	SVDRGTDTQY
TRBJ2-1	TRBV4-2	ASSQSQGQGNNEQF
TRBJ2-1	TRBV18	ASSPKPGTGTEQF
TRBJ2-1	TRBV2	ATARGFEQF
TRBJ2-1	TRBV20-1	SARTVSAGAYNEQF
TRBJ2-4	TRBV3-1	ASSQEGQGSIQY
TRBJ1-1	TRBV12-3/TRBV12-4	ASSFLRAGGILNTEAF
TRBJ2-5	TRBV5-5	ASSLSLAGGKETQY
TRBJ2-5	TRBV18	ASSPEGIETQY
TRBJ2-5	TRBV9	ASSAGGLAGDQETQY
TRBJ1-3	TRBV11-2	ASSIWDRAPSGNTIY
TRBJ2-1	TRBV6-1	ASMRLAGGFNEQF
TRBJ2-1	TRBV28	ASSLAGGGRDEQF
TRBJ2-1	TRBV7-2	ASNPGQGNYNEQF
TRBJ1-1	TRBV14	ASSQDTVYTEAF
TRBJ2-1	TRBV7-2	ASSRLAGGGEQF
TRBJ2-1	TRBV6-2/TRBV6-3	ASSSLRFRHEQF
TRBJ1-1	TRBV14	ASSSEIEAF
TRBJ2-6	TRBV29-1	SVAHSGANVLT
TRBJ2-7	TRBV7-9	ASSSGLEAHKQY
TRBJ1-2	TRBV6-5	ASSYEGQGAGGYT
TRBJ2-1	TRBV4-1	ASSQITRWSYNEQF
TRBJ2-5	TRBV3-1	ASSQPTSGGETQY
TRBJ2-1	TRBV29-1	SVRTGGLPGHEQF
TRBJ2-5	TRBV24-1	ATSDSTTGGETQY
TRBJ2-1	TRBV7-9	ASKREDLSHEQF
TRBJ1-2	TRBV29-1	SVGTGSGHGYT
TRBJ2-3	TRBV7-9	ASSPPDSGTDTQY
TRBJ1-1	TRBV5-5	ASSLGGGPSTEAF
TRBJ2-5	TRBV7-2	ASSLGLLAGGQETQY
TRBJ2-1	TRBV29-1	SVGSRRANEQF
TRBJ1-1	TRBV7-7	ASSLAKGTGAPNTEAF
TRBJ2-5	TRBV5-1	ASSLVGEWTETQY
TRBJ2-5	TRBV7-9	ARSGLAGGGETQY
TRBJ2-5	TRBV12-3/TRBV12-4	ASSLGQTSGETQY
TRBJ2-5	TRBV5-1	ASSAGQGPQETQY